This TCR beta chain originates from a study of cytotoxic CD8 clonotypes in ibrutinib-treated CLL. Study-level background: A median around 12 months of treatment, range 6 to 36, preceded the collection of response samples.

General observations from the study: The clonality rise at ibrutinib response reflected private clonotype expansion.

About this clone: What it recognizes is unknown.

Deep sequencing aimed at 1 in 200,000 to 1 in 1 million T cells' resolution. Sequencing used immunoSEQ multiplex PCR; TCRdb keeps in-frame clones, though not all of them. The data contain 130,000 to 150,000 clones, 75% to 85% of them singletons. J lost 8 bases, V lost 0 bases, and 4 bases had no gene match. There are 14 residues in the CDR3. Germline CDR1 and CDR2: MNHEY and SMNVEV (reference sequence). The TCR sequence derives from a human donor with chronic lymphocytic leukemia. The V call is TRBV27, the J call TRBJ1-2; 9 bases are shared with TRBD1. The input for sequencing was PBMCs, taken after 12 months of ibrutinib treatment. The CDR3 nucleotides read TGTGCCAGCAGTTTATCGTGGGACAGGGAAGGCTACACCTTC. Amino acids: CASSLSWDREGYTF.